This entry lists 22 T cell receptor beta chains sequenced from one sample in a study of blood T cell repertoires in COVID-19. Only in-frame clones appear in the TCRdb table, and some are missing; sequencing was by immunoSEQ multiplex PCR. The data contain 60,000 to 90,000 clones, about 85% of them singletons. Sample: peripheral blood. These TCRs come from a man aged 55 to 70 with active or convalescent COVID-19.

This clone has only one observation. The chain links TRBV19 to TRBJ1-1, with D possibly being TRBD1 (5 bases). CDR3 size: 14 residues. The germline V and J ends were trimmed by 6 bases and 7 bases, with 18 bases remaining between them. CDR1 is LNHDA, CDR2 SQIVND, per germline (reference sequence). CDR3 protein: CASRSSMGGREAFF. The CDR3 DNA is TGTGCCAGTAGGTCTTCAATGGGGGGACGTGAAGCTTTCTTT.

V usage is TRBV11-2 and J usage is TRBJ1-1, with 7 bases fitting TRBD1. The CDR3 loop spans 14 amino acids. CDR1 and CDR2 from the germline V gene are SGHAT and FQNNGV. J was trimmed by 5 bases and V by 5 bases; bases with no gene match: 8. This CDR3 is CASSTRQGFTEAFF. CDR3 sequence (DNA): TGTGCCAGCAGCACTCGACAGGGCTTTACTGAAGCTTTCTTT.

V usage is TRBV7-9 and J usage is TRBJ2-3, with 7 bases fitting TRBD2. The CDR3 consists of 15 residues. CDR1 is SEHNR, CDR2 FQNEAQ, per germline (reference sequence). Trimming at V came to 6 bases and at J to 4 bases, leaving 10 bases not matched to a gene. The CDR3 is CASSYPPGGADTQYF. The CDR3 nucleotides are TGTGCCAGCAGTTATCCACCGGGAGGAGCAGATACGCAGTATTTT.

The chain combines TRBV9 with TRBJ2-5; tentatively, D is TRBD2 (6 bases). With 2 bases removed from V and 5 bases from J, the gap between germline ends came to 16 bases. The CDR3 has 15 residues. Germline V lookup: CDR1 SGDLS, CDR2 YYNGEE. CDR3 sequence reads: CASSVRTEGPETQYF. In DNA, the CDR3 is TGTGCCAGCAGCGTTAGGACGGAGGGGCCCGAGACCCAGTACTTC. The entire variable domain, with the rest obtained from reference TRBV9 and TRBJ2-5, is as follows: DSGVTQTPKHLITATGQRVTLRCSPRSGDLSVYWYQQSLDQGLQFLIQYYNGEERAKGNILERFSAQQFPDLHSELNLSSLELGDSALYFCASSVRTEGPETQYFGPGTRLLVL.

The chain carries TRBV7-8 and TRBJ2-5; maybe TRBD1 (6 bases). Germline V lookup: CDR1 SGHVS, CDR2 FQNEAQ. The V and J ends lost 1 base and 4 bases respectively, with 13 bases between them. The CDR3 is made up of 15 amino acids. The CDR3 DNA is TGTGCCAGCAGCTTAGTTCAGGGGACGGGAGAGACCCAGTACTTC. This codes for CASSLVQGTGETQYF.

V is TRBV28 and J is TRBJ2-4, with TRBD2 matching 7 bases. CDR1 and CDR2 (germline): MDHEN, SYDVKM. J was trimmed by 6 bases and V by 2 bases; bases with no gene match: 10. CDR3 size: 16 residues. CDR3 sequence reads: CASSLAVTSHGNIQYF. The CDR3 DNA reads TGTGCCAGCAGTTTAGCGGTGACTAGCCATGGAAACATTCAGTACTTC.

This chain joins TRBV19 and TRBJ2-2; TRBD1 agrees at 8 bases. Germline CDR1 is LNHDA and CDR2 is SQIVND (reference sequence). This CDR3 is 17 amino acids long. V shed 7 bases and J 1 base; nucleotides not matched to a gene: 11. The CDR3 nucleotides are TGTGCCAGTACTACTCGGGTAGGGACAGGGAACACCGGGGAGCTGTTTTTT. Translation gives CASTTRVGTGNTGELFF.

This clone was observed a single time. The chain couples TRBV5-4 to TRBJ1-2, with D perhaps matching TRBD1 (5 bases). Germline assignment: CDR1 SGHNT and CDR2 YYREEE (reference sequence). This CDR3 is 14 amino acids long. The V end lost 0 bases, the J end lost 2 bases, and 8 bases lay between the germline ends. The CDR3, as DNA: TGTGCCAGCAGCTTGGACGGGGGAAACTATGGCTACACCTTC. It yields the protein CASSLDGGNYGYTF.

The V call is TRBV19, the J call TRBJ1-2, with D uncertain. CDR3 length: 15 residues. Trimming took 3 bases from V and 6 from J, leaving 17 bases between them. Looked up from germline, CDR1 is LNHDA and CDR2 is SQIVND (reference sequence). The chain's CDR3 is CASSIYSPAVNGYTF. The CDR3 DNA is TGTGCCAGTAGTATTTATAGTCCGGCGGTGAATGGCTACACCTTC.

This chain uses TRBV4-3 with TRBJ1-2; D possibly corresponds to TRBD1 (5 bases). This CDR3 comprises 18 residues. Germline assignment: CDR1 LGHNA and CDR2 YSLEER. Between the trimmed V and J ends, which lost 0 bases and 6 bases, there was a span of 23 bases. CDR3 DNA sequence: TGCGCCAGCAGCCAAGATTTATTTGCTACCGCGGGAGGGGATGGCTACACCTTC. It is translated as CASSQDLFATAGGDGYTF.

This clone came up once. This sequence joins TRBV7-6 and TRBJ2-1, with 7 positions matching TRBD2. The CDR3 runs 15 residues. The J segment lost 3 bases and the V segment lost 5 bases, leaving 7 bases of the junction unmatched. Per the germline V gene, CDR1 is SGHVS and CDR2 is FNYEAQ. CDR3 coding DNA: TGTGCCAGCAGCCTTACTAGCGATATCTACAATGAGCAGTTCTTC. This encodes CASSLTSDIYNEQFF.

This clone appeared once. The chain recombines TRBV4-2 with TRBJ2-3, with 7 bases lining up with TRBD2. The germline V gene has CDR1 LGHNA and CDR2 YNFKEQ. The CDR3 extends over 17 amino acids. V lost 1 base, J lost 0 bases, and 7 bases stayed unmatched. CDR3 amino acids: CASSQVGAGVSTDTQYF. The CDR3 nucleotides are TGTGCCAGCAGCCAAGTTGGGGCGGGGGTTAGCACAGATACGCAGTATTTT.

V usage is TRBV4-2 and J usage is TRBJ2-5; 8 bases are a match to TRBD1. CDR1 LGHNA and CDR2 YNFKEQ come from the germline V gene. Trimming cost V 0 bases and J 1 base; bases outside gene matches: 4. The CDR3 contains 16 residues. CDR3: CASSQDGTGGQETQYF. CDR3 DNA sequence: TGTGCCAGCAGCCAAGACGGGACAGGAGGCCAAGAGACCCAGTACTTC.

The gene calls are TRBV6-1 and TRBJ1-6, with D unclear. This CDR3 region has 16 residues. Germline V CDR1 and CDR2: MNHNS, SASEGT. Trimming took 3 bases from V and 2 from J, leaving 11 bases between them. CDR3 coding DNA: TGTGCCAGCAGTGAGCGCGGCGCTCCCTATAATTCACCCCTCCACTTT. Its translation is CASSERGAPYNSPLHF.

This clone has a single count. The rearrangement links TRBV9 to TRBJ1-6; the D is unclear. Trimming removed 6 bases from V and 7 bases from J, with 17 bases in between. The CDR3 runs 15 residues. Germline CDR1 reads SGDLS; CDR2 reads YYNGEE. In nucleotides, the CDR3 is TGTGCCAGCAACCCCTCTGAGGCCCGGAATTCACCCCTCCACTTT. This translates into CASNPSEARNSPLHF.

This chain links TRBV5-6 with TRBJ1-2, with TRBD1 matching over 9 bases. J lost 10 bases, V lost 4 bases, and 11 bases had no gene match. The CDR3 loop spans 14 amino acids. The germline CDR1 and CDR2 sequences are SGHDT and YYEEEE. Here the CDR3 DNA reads TGTGCCAGCAGCCCGCGACCGACAGGGGGAGCCTACACCTTC. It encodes CASSPRPTGGAYTF.

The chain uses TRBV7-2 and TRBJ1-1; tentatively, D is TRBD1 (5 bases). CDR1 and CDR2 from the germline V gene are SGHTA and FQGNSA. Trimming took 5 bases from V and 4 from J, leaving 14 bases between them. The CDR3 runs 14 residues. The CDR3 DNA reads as TGTGCCAGCAGCGCACATACAAGGGGCACTGAAGCTTTCTTT. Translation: CASSAHTRGTEAFF.

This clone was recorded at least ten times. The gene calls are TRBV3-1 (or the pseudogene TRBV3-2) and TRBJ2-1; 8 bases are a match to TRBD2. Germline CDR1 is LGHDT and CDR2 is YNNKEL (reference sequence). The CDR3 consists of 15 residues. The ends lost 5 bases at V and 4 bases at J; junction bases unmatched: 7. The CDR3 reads CASSVRSGGYNEQFF. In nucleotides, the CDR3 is TGTGCCAGCAGCGTCAGGAGCGGGGGTTACAATGAGCAGTTCTTC.

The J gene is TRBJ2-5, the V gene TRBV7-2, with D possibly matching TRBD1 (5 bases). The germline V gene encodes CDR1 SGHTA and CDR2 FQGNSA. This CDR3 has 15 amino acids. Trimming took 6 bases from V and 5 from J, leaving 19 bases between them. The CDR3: CASSPRQRNGETQYF. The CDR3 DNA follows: TGTGCCAGCAGTCCACGACAGCGAAATGGGGAGACCCAGTACTTC.

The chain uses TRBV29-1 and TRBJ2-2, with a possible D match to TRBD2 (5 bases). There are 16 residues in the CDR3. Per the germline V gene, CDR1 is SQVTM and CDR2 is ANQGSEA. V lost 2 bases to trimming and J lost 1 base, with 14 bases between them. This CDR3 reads CSVELPRTVNTGELFF. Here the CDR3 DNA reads TGCAGCGTTGAACTTCCAAGGACTGTGAACACCGGGGAGCTGTTTTTT.

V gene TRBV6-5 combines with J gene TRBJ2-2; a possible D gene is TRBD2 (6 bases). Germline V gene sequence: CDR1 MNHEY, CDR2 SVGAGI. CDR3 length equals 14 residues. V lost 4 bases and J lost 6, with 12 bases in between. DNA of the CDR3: TGTGCCAGCAGTTCCACGGGGGAAGCCGGGGAGCTGTTTTTT. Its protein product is CASSSTGEAGELFF.

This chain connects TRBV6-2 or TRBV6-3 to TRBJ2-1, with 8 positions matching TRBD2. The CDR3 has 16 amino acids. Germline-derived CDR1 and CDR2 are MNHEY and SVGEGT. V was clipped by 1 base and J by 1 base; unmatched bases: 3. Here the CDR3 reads CASSYFPSGSYNEQFF. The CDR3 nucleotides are TGTGCCAGCAGTTACTTTCCTAGCGGGTCCTACAATGAGCAGTTCTTC.